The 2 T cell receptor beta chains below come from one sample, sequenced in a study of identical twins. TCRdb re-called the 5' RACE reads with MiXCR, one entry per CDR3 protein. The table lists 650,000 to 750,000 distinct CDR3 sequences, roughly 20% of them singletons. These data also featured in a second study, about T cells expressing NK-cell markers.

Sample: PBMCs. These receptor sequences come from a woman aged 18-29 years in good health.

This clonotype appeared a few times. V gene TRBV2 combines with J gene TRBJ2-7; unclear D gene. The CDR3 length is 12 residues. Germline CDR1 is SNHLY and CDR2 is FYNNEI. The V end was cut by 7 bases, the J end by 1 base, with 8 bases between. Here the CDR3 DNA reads TGTGCCAGCAAGTCGGATTCCTACGAGCAGTACTTC. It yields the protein CASKSDSYEQYF.

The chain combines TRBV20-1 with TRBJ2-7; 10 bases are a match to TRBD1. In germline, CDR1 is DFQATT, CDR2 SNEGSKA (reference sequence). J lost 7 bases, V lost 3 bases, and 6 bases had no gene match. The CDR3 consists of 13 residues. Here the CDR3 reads CSARGLDRGEQYF. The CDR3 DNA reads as TGCAGTGCTAGGGGCCTGGACAGGGGGGAGCAGTACTTC.